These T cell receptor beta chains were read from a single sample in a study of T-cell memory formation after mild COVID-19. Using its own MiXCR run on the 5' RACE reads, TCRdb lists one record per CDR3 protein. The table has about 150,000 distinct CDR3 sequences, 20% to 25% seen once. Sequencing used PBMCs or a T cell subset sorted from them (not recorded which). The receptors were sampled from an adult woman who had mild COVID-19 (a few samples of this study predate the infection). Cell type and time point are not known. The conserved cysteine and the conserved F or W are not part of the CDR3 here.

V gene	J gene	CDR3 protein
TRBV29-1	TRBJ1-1	SVEIRLNTEAF
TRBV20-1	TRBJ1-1	SASDSRMNTEAF
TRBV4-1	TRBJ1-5	ASSQEMVWGGQH
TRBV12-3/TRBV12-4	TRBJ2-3	ASSKGVLSGSTDTQY
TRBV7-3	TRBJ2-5	ASSLEWTGRETQY
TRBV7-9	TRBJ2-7	ASSSRDGTYEQY
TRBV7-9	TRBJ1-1	ASSLYSGTEAF
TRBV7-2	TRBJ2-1	ASSSISYNEQF
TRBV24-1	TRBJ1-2	ATSDLKVSGYT
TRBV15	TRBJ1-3	ATSESSGNTIY
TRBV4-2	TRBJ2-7	ASSQVQGLRHEQY
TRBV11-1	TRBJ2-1	ASSGAYNEQF
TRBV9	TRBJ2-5	ASTRSGGTVGETQY
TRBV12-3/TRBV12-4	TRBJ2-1	ASRPGTSYDEQF
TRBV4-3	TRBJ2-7	ASSQDRAVAYEQY
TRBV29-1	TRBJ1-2	SVEEMTLHGYT
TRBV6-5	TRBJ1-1	ASSYSRGNTEAF
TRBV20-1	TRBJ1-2	SAIRTGDISWGYT
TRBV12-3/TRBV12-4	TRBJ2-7	ASSNGYEQY
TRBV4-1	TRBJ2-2	ASGSGTSGRIGDTGELF
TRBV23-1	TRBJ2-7	ATGAVSYEQY
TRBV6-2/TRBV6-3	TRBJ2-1	ASSYPGLAGGIYNEQF
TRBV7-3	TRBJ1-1	ASSLIRQEIWKTEAF
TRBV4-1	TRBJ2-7	ASSPKGTSYEQY